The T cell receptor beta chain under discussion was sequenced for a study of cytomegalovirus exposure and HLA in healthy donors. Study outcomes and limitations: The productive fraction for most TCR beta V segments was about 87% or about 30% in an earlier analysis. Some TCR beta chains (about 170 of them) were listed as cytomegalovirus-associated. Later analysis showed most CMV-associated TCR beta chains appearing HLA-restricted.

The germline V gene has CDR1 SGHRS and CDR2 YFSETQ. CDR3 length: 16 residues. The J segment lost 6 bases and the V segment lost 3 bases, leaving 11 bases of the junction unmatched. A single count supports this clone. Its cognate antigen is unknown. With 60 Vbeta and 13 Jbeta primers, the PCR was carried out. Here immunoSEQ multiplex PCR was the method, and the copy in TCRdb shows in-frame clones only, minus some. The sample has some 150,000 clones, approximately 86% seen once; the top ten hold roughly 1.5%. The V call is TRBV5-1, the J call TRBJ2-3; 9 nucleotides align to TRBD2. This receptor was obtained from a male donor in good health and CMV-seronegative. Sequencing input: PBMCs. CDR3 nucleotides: TGCGCCAGCAGCTACTGGGGCGGGGGGGCCGTCGATACGCAGTATTTT. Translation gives CASSYWGGGAVDTQYF.